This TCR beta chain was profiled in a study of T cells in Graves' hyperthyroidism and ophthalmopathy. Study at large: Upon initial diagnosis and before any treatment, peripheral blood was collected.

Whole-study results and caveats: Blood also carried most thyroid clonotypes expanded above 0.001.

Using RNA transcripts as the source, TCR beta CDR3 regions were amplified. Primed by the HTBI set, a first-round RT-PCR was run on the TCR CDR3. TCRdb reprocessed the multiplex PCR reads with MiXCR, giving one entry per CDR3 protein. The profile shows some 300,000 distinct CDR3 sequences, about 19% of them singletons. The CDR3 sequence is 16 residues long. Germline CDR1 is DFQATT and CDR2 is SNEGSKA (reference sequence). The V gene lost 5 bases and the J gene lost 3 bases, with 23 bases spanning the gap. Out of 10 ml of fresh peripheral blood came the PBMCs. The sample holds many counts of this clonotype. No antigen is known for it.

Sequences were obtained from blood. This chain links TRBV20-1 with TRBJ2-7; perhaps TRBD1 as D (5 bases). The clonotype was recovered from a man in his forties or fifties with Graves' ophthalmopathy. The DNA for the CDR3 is TGCAGTGCTTCCCCTACCCAACACGGAAGGGGCTACGAGCAGTACTTC. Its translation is CSASPTQHGRGYEQYF.